Presented here are 12 T cell receptor beta chains from one specimen sequenced in a study of cytomegalovirus exposure and HLA in healthy donors. Sequencing was performed with immunoSEQ multiplex PCR; in TCRdb, only in-frame clones are kept and a portion is missing. The table has about 170,000 clones, under 90% seen once. Sequenced: PBMCs. The receptors come from a young woman in good health and CMV-seropositive.

This chain links TRBV21-1 with TRBJ2-1; the table's D call of TRBD2 was not tested on the DNA. TRBV21-1 is classified as a pseudogene. The CDR3 runs 21 residues. The CDR3 loop is CASSPRLGPFLAGYSYNEQFF. In DNA, the CDR3 is TGTGCCAGCAGCCCCCGGTTGGGGCCCTTTCTAGCGGGCTACTCCTACAATGAGCAGTTCTTC.

The genes are TRBV7-9 and TRBJ2-5, with a tentative D call TRBD1 (6 bases). With 8 bases removed from V and 5 bases from J, the gap between germline ends came to 21 bases. The germline V gene has CDR1 SEHNR and CDR2 FQNEAQ (reference sequence). The CDR3 has 15 residues. The CDR3 sequence is CASQSPTGLRETQYF. CDR3 DNA: TGTGCCAGCCAATCCCCCACAGGGTTGAGGGAGACCCAGTACTTC.

This rearrangement joins TRBV9 to TRBJ2-7; the match to TRBD1 covers 9 bases. The CDR3 sequence is 15 residues long. The germline gives CDR1 SGDLS, CDR2 YYNGEE. V lost 3 bases and J lost 1; bases outside the gene matches: 5. The CDR3 bases are TGTGCCAGCAGCGGGGGGACAGGGCCTTCCTACGAGCAGTACTTC. This translates into CASSGGTGPSYEQYF.

This clone occurred once. The chain uses TRBV7-6 and TRBJ2-2; 13 bases match TRBD2. This CDR3 spans 18 amino acids. The trim removed 1 base at V and 1 base at J, leaving 3 bases unmatched. Germline V gene data show CDR1 as SGHVS and CDR2 as FNYEAQ. The CDR3 is CASSLVTSGRVNTGELFF. CDR3 DNA: TGTGCCAGCAGCTTAGTAACTAGCGGGAGGGTGAACACCGGGGAGCTGTTTTTT.

The CDR3 sequence is CAQGSGRYNEQFF. In nucleotides, the CDR3 is TGTGCCCAAGGGAGCGGGAGGTACAATGAGCAGTTCTTC. This sequence joins TRBV30 and TRBJ2-1; 9 positions match TRBD2. V shed 8 bases, J shed 4 bases, and the junction held 6 bases outside the gene matches. This CDR3 spans 13 amino acids. Germline values: CDR1 GTSNPN, CDR2 SVGIG (reference sequence).

This clone came up once. The gene calls are TRBV30 and TRBJ1-1; 10 bases are a match to TRBD1. After removal of 5 bases from V and 5 bases from J, the junction contained 5 bases not matched to a gene. Germline CDR1 reads GTSNPN; CDR2 reads SVGIG (reference sequence). This CDR3 is 13 amino acids long. The CDR3 here is CAWGWGQGTEAFF. CDR3 DNA: TGTGCCTGGGGATGGGGACAGGGGACTGAAGCTTTCTTT.

V gene TRBV5-4 combines with J gene TRBJ1-1, with D hard to call. The ends were cut back, 6 bases at V and 3 bases at J, with 12 bases in the middle. CDR1 is SGHNT, CDR2 YYREEE, per germline (reference sequence). CDR3 length: 13 amino acids. Here the CDR3 reads CASTSVSDTEAFF. The CDR3 nucleotides are TGTGCCAGCACCTCCGTCTCGGACACTGAAGCTTTCTTT.

This clone was detected once. In DNA, the CDR3 is TGTGCCAGCAGCTTATGGCTGGCGGGAGGGTACAATGAGCAGTTCTTC. It yields the protein CASSLWLAGGYNEQFF. This chain connects TRBV7-2 to TRBJ2-1, with TRBD2 identical over 9 bases. The CDR3 length is 16 residues. J lost 4 bases, V lost 2 bases, and 6 bases had no gene match. Germline V gene data show CDR1 as SGHTA and CDR2 as FQGNSA.

The rearrangement links TRBV2 to TRBJ2-5, with 11 bases matching TRBD1. The germline gives CDR1 SNHLY, CDR2 FYNNEI. This CDR3 has 14 amino acids. The V segment lost 7 bases and the J segment 5 bases; nucleotides outside the gene matches: 6. CDR3 region: CASTGQGAFETQYF. In nucleotides, the CDR3 is TGTGCCAGCACCGGACAGGGGGCGTTCGAGACCCAGTACTTC.

The V and J genes are TRBV29-1 and TRBJ1-4, with a weak D call TRBD1 (6 bases). The CDR3 is made up of 14 amino acids. The V gene lost 5 bases and the J gene lost 2 bases, with 12 bases spanning the gap. Germline V gives CDR1 SQVTM, CDR2 ANQGSEA. This chain's CDR3 is CSVRTGNTNEKLFF. The CDR3 DNA sequence: TGCAGCGTTCGTACAGGGAATACTAATGAAAAACTGTTTTTT.

The rearrangement uses TRBV5-1 and TRBJ2-1; TRBD2 matches 9 bases. The V segment lost 6 bases and the J segment 9 bases; nucleotides outside the gene matches: 16. Germline lookup yields CDR1 SGHRS and CDR2 YFSETQ. The CDR3 runs to 16 residues. This chain's CDR3 is CASTNGGLAGMGEQFF. In DNA, the CDR3 is TGCGCCAGCACAAACGGCGGGCTAGCGGGAATGGGTGAGCAGTTCTTC.

This clone occurred once. The chain employs TRBV19 and TRBJ1-5, with D uncertain. Trimming cost V 5 bases and J 3 bases, with 8 bases left between them. This CDR3 comprises 13 residues. Germline CDR1 is LNHDA and CDR2 is SQIVND (reference sequence). CDR3 DNA: TGTGCCAGTAGTTTCTGGGCCAATCAGCCCCAGCATTTT. The encoded protein is CASSFWANQPQHF. Looking up the rest from reference TRBV19 and TRBJ1-5 gives the full variable domain: DGGITQSPKYLFRKEGQNVTLSCEQNLNHDAMYWYRQDPGQGLRLIYYSQIVNDFQKGDIAEGYSVSREKKESFPLTVTSAQKNPTAFYLCASSFWANQPQHFGDGTRLSIL.